One and the same sample provided the 22 T cell receptor beta chains below, sequenced in a study of identical twins (dated by TCRdb to the mid-2010s). Receptor amplification or capture employed 5' RACE. The instrument given in TCRdb is Illumina HiSeq 2000. TCRdb trimmed public reads at Q25 via fastp, called clones via MiXCR and kept in-frame beta chains. One record per CDR3 amino acid sequence lists the most common genes and DNA. In this sample the table shows roughly 1,500,000 distinct CDR3 sequences, about 30% of which occur a single time. The top ten hold more than 0.25% of the sample. Sequenced material: cord blood. These receptors were collected from a newborn girl in good health.

This clonotype showed up just a few times. The chain joins TRBV9 to TRBJ2-6; D is perhaps TRBD1 (5 bases). The CDR3 has 21 residues. CDR1 is SGDLS and CDR2 is YYNGEE in the germline V gene. V was shortened by 0 bases and J by 10 bases, with 32 bases between the two germline ends. The CDR3 region has the DNA TGTGCCAGCAGCGTAGGACACCTCACAGGTGGAGTTCCCCTGGGAATGAACGTCCTGACTTTC. Translated, it gives CASSVGHLTGGVPLGMNVLTF.

This clonotype has only a few counts. Relative to the germline gene, one junction end is altered; a read error may explain this. The chain employs TRBV5-6 and TRBJ2-3; D not resolved. Germline CDR1 and CDR2: SGHDT and YYEEEE. This CDR3 has 15 amino acids. CDR3 sequence (DNA): TGTGCCAGCAGATTGGGTGTGACTAGCACAGATACGCAGTATTTT. As protein: CASRLGVTSTDTQYF.

This clonotype was detected only a few times. The chain combines TRBV12-3 or TRBV12-4 with TRBJ2-4; tentatively, D is TRBD2 (6 bases). The J call is in doubt because the DNA end fits TRBJ2-7 better. The CDR3 consists of 13 residues. CDR3 in amino acids: CASSLVAAGEQYF. In DNA form, the CDR3 reads TGTGCCAGCAGTTTGGTAGCGGCAGGCGAGCAGTACTTC.

This clonotype appeared many times. The CDR3 DNA sequence: TGCGCCAGCAGCGCGAGCTCTGGGGCCAACGTCCTGACTTTC. It is translated as CASSASSGANVLTF. The J gene is TRBJ2-6, the V gene TRBV5-1; D call uncertain. V lost 4 bases and J lost 0, with 5 bases in between. CDR3 length equals 14 residues. The germline CDR1 and CDR2 sequences are SGHRS and YFSETQ.

This clonotype was seen only a few times. J is TRBJ2-7 and V is TRBV12-3 or TRBV12-4; D uncertain. The germline V and J ends were trimmed by 0 bases and 4 bases, with 7 bases remaining between them. This CDR3 is 13 amino acids long. In nucleotides, the CDR3 is TGTGCCAGCAGTTTAGCGCTTCGGTACGAGCAGTACTTC. Translation: CASSLALRYEQYF.

There are many counts of this clonotype. The rearrangement joins TRBV18 to TRBJ2-7, with a weak D call TRBD2 (5 bases). The CDR3 sequence is 13 residues long. V was trimmed by 4 bases and J by 0 bases, leaving 7 bases between them. Germline V gene data show CDR1 as KGHSH and CDR2 as LQKENI. The CDR3 DNA reads as TGTGCCAGCTCACGGCTAGCCTCCTACGAGCAGTACTTC. It yields the protein CASSRLASYEQYF.

The chain carries TRBV7-2 and TRBJ2-5; D is perhaps TRBD1 or TRBD2 (6 bases each). Trimming removed 5 bases at V and 0 bases at J, with 16 bases between. The germline V gene has CDR1 SGHTA and CDR2 FQGNSA. This CDR3 spans 16 amino acids. CDR3 amino acids: CASSQPRGAYQETQYF. In DNA, the CDR3 is TGTGCCAGCAGCCAACCGAGGGGGGCGTACCAAGAGACCCAGTACTTC.

This clonotype has only a few counts. The chain carries TRBV20-1 and TRBJ2-4; a possible D gene is TRBD2 (5 bases). Per germline, CDR1 DFQATT and CDR2 SNEGSKA (reference sequence). V dropped 2 bases and J dropped 0 bases, with 8 bases sitting between them. The CDR3 covers 14 residues. The chain's CDR3 is CSARFAGAKNIQYF. The CDR3 nucleotides read TGCAGTGCTAGATTTGCGGGAGCCAAAAACATTCAGTACTTC.

Of note for this clonotype: One base away lies a much larger clone, so this may be a sequencing read error. The rearrangement links TRBV6-6 to TRBJ2-7; D may be TRBD1 (5 bases). CDR3 length: 15 residues. Germline V gene sequence: CDR1 MNHNY, CDR2 SVGAGI (reference sequence). The CDR3 DNA reads TGTGCCAGCGGTTACGCCACAGGTGGATACTACGAGCAGTACTTC. Protein product: CASGYATGGYYEQYF.

The table lists this clonotype with a few counts. The V gene is TRBV10-3, the J gene TRBJ1-2; TRBD1 agrees at 11 bases. The trim removed 10 bases at V and 3 bases at J, leaving 7 bases unmatched. From germline, CDR1 is ENHRY and CDR2 SYGVKD. The CDR3 is 14 residues long. In DNA form, the CDR3 reads TGTGCCAGCTGTACGGGACAGGGGGACTATGGCTACACCTTC. It specifies CASCTGQGDYGYTF.

This clonotype turned up a few times. The chain carries TRBV24-1 and TRBJ2-7; TRBD1 matches at 7 bases. The DNA matches TRBJ2-5 better at its end, which makes the J call doubtful. Germline lookup yields CDR1 KGHDR and CDR2 SFDVKD. CDR3 length: 15 amino acids. The CDR3 bases are TGTGCCACCAGTGATTTTCGGACAGGCAGGGAGACCCAGTACTTC. It specifies CATSDFRTGRETQYF.

This chain links TRBV20-1 with TRBJ2-1; 14 bases align to TRBD2. V shed 1 base and J 10 bases; nucleotides not matched to a gene: 6. The CDR3 runs 15 residues. The germline gives CDR1 DFQATT, CDR2 SNEGSKA (reference sequence). Here the CDR3 DNA reads TGCAGTGCTAGAGGGGGGACTAGCGGGAGTAACGAGCAGTTCTTC. It yields the protein CSARGGTSGSNEQFF.

Only a few counts were recorded for this clonotype. The J gene is TRBJ1-6, the V gene TRBV28; D is unclear. The CDR3 has 17 amino acids. V shed 5 bases and J shed 0 bases, with 14 bases lying between them. Germline assignment: CDR1 MDHEN and CDR2 SYDVKM. CDR3 protein: CASSPIKRSSYNSPLHF. CDR3 in DNA: TGTGCCAGCAGTCCGATAAAACGGAGCTCCTATAATTCACCCCTCCACTTT.

This clonotype was detected a few times. This chain connects TRBV4-2 to TRBJ2-1; D is perhaps TRBD2 (6 bases). V was pared by 4 bases and J by 12 bases, with 10 bases between. This CDR3 spans 11 amino acids. The germline gives CDR1 LGHNA, CDR2 YNFKEQ. CDR3 DNA sequence: TGTGCCAGCAGCCGGGACTCCGTGCAGTTCTTC. Residues: CASSRDSVQFF.

The chain links TRBV3-1 to TRBJ2-5; no reliable D call. The CDR3 consists of 14 residues. CDR1 and CDR2 (germline): LGHDT, YNNKEL (reference sequence). The ends were cut back, 0 bases at V and 11 bases at J, with 16 bases in the middle. The CDR3 DNA reads as TGTGCCAGCAGCCAAGAATTCAAGAACAATGAGCAGTACTTC. It specifies CASSQEFKNNEQYF.

This clonotype was picked up many times. This chain joins TRBV10-1 and TRBJ2-1; 9 nucleotides line up with TRBD2. Trimming took 3 bases from V and 3 from J; bases not matched to a gene: 6. The CDR3 extends over 16 amino acids. Germline V gene data show CDR1 as WNHNN and CDR2 as SYGVQD (reference sequence). CDR3 DNA: TGCGCCAGCAGTGATCTTACTAGCGGGCGCTACAATGAGCAGTTCTTC. Translating it yields CASSDLTSGRYNEQFF.

The table lists this clonotype with a few counts. The rearrangement joins TRBV30 to TRBJ1-2; 7 nucleotides line up with TRBD1. Germline CDR1 is GTSNPN and CDR2 is SVGIG (reference sequence). V shed 6 bases, J shed 3 bases, and the junction held 7 bases outside the gene matches. The CDR3 extends over 13 amino acids. Here the CDR3 reads CACRRGGYYGYTF. The CDR3 bases are TGTGCCTGCCGACGAGGGGGCTACTATGGCTACACCTTC.

This clonotype was seen only a few times. The chain joins TRBV9 to TRBJ2-1, with D perhaps TRBD1 or TRBD2 (7 bases each). There are 16 residues in the CDR3. V lost 5 bases and J 1 base, leaving 16 bases between the germline ends. CDR1 and CDR2 from the germline V gene are SGDLS and YYNGEE. CDR3: CASSVAGGGSYNEQFF. CDR3 in DNA: TGTGCCAGCAGTGTGGCAGGGGGGGGTTCCTACAATGAGCAGTTCTTC.

The chain recombines TRBV7-2 with TRBJ2-1, with D perhaps TRBD2 (5 bases). The ends were cut back, 1 base at V and 0 bases at J, with 13 bases in the middle. The germline V gene encodes CDR1 SGHTA and CDR2 FQGNSA. The CDR3 is 17 residues long. This CDR3 is CASSLVSGLISYNEQFF. The DNA for the CDR3 is TGTGCCAGCAGCTTAGTCAGCGGACTGATCTCCTACAATGAGCAGTTCTTC.

The V call is TRBV12-3 or TRBV12-4, the J call TRBJ2-1, with 10 bases identical to TRBD2. The CDR3 spans 15 residues. J gave up 4 bases and V 6 bases, and 6 bases lay outside the gene matches. CDR3 in amino acids: CASRQRTSGYNEQFF. The CDR3 DNA reads TGTGCCAGCAGACAGAGGACTAGCGGTTACAATGAGCAGTTCTTC.

The chain joins TRBV20-1 to TRBJ1-1; D unclear. This CDR3 spans 11 amino acids. Germline assignment: CDR1 DFQATT and CDR2 SNEGSKA (reference sequence). Trimming left V 5 bases short and J 4 bases short, with 8 bases between. The CDR3 region has the DNA TGCAGTGCTCCGCGACCCACTGAAGCTTTCTTT. Amino acid sequence: CSAPRPTEAFF.

This clonotype turned up a few times. V and J are TRBV25-1 and TRBJ2-5, with 7 positions matching TRBD1. CDR3 size: 14 residues. From germline, CDR1 is MGHDK and CDR2 SYGVNS. The trim removed 5 bases at V and 4 bases at J, leaving 7 bases unmatched. DNA for the CDR3: TGTGCCAGCAGTCGGACAGGTCGGACAGAGACCCAGTACTTC. Translating gives CASSRTGRTETQYF.